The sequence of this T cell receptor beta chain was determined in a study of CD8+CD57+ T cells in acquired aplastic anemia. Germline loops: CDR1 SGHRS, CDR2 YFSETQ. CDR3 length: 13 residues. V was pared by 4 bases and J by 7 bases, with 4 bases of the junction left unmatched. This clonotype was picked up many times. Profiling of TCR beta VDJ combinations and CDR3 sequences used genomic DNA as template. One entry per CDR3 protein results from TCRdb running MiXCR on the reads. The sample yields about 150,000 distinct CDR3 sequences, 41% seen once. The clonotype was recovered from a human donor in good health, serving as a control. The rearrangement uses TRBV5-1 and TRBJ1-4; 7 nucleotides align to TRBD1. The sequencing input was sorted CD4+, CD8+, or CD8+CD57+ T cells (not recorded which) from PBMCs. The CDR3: CASSLQGGEKLFF. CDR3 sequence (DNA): TGCGCCAGCAGCCTCCAGGGGGGTGAAAAACTGTTTTTT.